The sequence of this T cell receptor (beta chain) was determined in a study of Ad26.COV2.S vaccination and SARS-CoV-2 variants. Treatment: around 19 received Ad26.COV2.S at low or high dose, single or two shots; about 5 received placebo; per-sample allocation not given. Sampling took place 63 days after the first vaccine or placebo injection. This adult donor, from Boston, was 18-55 years old. Profiling relied on immunoSEQ multiplex PCR, and the TCRdb table lists in-frame clones only, not all of them. The data show fewer than 800,000 clones, 70% to 90% seen once. V was pared by 2 bases and J by 6 bases, with 8 bases between. The length of the CDR3 is 12 residues. CDR1 and CDR2 from the germline V gene are ENHRY and SYGVKD.

The receptor was derived from a person between 18 and 60 years old who received the Ad26.COV2.S COVID-19 vaccine or a placebo. The material was peripheral blood, obtained in a trial of Ad26.COV2.S vaccine versus placebo. The gene calls are TRBV10-3 and TRBJ2-7; possible D gene TRBD2, 5 bases. The CDR3 loop is CAISERRSEQYF. CDR3 sequence (DNA): TGTGCCATCAGTGAGCGGAGGAGCGAGCAGTACTTC.